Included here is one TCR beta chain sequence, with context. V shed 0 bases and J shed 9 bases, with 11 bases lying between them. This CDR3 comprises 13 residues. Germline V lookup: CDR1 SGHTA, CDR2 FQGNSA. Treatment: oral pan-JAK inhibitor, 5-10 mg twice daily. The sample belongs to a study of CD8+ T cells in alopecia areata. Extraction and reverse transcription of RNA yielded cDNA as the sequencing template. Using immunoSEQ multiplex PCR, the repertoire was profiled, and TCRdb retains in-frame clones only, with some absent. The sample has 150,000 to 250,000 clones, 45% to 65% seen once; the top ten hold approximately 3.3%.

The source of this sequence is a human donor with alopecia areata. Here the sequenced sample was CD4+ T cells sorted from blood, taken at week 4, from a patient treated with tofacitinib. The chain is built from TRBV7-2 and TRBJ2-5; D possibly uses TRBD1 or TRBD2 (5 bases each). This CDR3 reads CASSLAWGSSQYF. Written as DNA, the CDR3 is TGTGCCAGCAGCTTAGCGTGGGGGAGTTCCCAGTACTTC. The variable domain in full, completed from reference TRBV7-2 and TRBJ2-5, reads GAGVSQSPSNKVTEKGKDVELRCDPISGHTALYWYRQSLGQGLEFLIYFQGNSAPDKSGLPSDRFSAERTGGSVSTLTIQRTQQEDSAVYLCASSLAWGSSQYFGPGTRLLVL.